Presented here are 20 T cell receptor beta chains from one specimen sequenced in a study of blood T cell repertoires in COVID-19. Repertoires were generated with immunoSEQ multiplex PCR, while TCRdb's copy carries only in-frame clones and drops some. The table has a few hundred thousand clones, 85% to 90% seen once; the top ten hold 6.3%. The sequencing sample was made of peripheral blood. The origin of the receptors is a woman aged 45-60 years with COVID-19, enrolled during active disease.

The CDR3 protein is CASTPPRTGELFF. The CDR3 region has the DNA TGTGCCAGCACTCCCCCGAGGACCGGGGAGCTGTTTTTT. J is TRBJ2-2 and V is TRBV2; D call uncertain. The germline CDR1 and CDR2 sequences are SNHLY and FYNNEI. The ends were cut back, 7 bases at V and 5 bases at J, with 11 bases in the middle. The CDR3 runs 13 residues. The whole variable domain, remainder taken from reference TRBV2 and TRBJ2-2, is EPEVTQTPSHQVTQMGQEVILRCVPISNHLYFYWYRQILGQKVEFLVSFYNNEISEKSEIFDDQFSVERPDGSNFTLKIRSTKLEDSAMYFCASTPPRTGELFFGEGSRLTVL.

This sequence joins TRBV27 and TRBJ2-7; tentatively, D is TRBD1 (7 bases). Germline CDR1 is MNHEY and CDR2 is SMNVEV (reference sequence). The CDR3 is 15 amino acids. Deletions cut 2 bases from V and 6 bases from J, with 17 bases between. The CDR3 loop reads CASSLAGIQGGEQYF. For the CDR3, the DNA is TGTGCCAGCAGTTTAGCGGGCATTCAGGGGGGCGAGCAGTACTTC.

The gene calls are TRBV18 and TRBJ2-3, with TRBD2 identical over 13 bases. Germline values: CDR1 KGHSH, CDR2 LQKENI. J gave up 5 bases and V 3 bases, and 14 bases lay outside the gene matches. The CDR3 extends over 19 amino acids. The DNA of the CDR3 is TGTGCCAGCTCACCGCTTCCCTCGACTAGCGGGAGGTCAGGAGATACGCAGTATTTT. This gives the protein CASSPLPSTSGRSGDTQYF.

The rearrangement links TRBV7-2 to TRBJ2-7; 9 bases align to TRBD2. Looked up from germline, CDR1 is SGHTA and CDR2 is FQGNSA. V lost 0 bases, J lost 4 bases, and 7 bases stayed unmatched. The CDR3 totals 16 residues. The DNA of the CDR3 is TGTGCCAGCAGCTTAGCTGTTGGCGGGAGGGTGTACGAGCAGTACTTC. This encodes CASSLAVGGRVYEQYF.

V is TRBV28 and J is TRBJ1-2, with 7 bases matching TRBD1. This CDR3 comprises 12 residues. The ends lost 11 bases at V and 6 bases at J; junction bases unmatched: 9. Germline CDR1 and CDR2: MDHEN and SYDVKM. CDR3 region: CAGKTGVDGYTF. The DNA for the CDR3 is TGTGCCGGGAAAACAGGGGTTGATGGCTACACCTTC.

The chain is built from TRBV4-1 and TRBJ1-2; D possibly corresponds to TRBD1 (5 bases). The CDR3 runs 16 residues. Trimming left V 0 bases short and J 4 bases short, with 15 bases between. Per germline, CDR1 MGHRA and CDR2 YSYEKL. CDR3 nucleotides: TGCGCCAGCAGCCAAGATCGGTCGTCAGGGATCTATGGCTACACCTTC. It yields the protein CASSQDRSSGIYGYTF.

V is TRBV2 and J is TRBJ1-5, with 10 bases identical to TRBD1. The CDR3 sequence is 14 residues long. The germline V gene has CDR1 SNHLY and CDR2 FYNNEI. Trimming took 6 bases from V and 2 from J; bases not matched to a gene: 1. DNA of the CDR3: TGTGCCAGCAGGGGGACAGGGGGCAATCAGCCCCAGCATTTT. It is translated as CASRGTGGNQPQHF.

V gene TRBV2 combines with J gene TRBJ1-1; 7 bases align to TRBD1. The CDR3 consists of 18 residues. CDR1 SNHLY and CDR2 FYNNEI come from the germline V gene. After removal of 3 bases from V and 1 base from J, the junction contained 14 bases not matched to a gene. CDR3 bases: TGTGCCAGCAGTGAGTTCCCATCTTCCGGGACAGAGAACACTGAAGCTTTCTTT. Protein: CASSEFPSSGTENTEAFF.

The V gene is TRBV24-1, the J gene TRBJ2-3; D is perhaps TRBD2 (5 bases). In germline, CDR1 is KGHDR, CDR2 SFDVKD. Deletions cut 5 bases from V and 4 bases from J, with 12 bases between. This CDR3 contains 14 residues. The CDR3 coding sequence is TGTGCCACCAGTGGCCCCCGGGGAGCAGATACGCAGTATTTT. Amino acid sequence: CATSGPRGADTQYF.

The chain's CDR3 is CAWSPLHRGDYGYTF. CDR3 in DNA: TGTGCCTGGAGTCCTCTACACAGGGGTGACTATGGCTACACCTTC. The chain carries TRBV30 and TRBJ1-2, with 7 bases aligning to TRBD1. V shed 2 bases, J shed 3 bases, and the junction held 9 bases outside the gene matches. Germline-derived CDR1 and CDR2 are GTSNPN and SVGIG (reference sequence). The CDR3 has 15 residues.

This chain joins TRBV7-3 and TRBJ2-1, with 9 bases identical to TRBD1. Losses at the gene ends were 5 bases for V and 7 bases for J; bases not matched to a gene: 21. From germline, CDR1 is SGHTA and CDR2 FQGTGA. CDR3 size: 19 residues. CDR3 in DNA: TGTGCCAGCAGCCCCAGTCCCGGGACAGGGTCGACCTTCGGGAATGAGCAGTTCTTC. Translating gives CASSPSPGTGSTFGNEQFF.

The count of this clone is one. This chain connects TRBV19 to TRBJ2-6; the D is unclear. V lost 7 bases and J lost 0, with 4 bases in between. The CDR3 contains 13 residues. The germline V gene has CDR1 LNHDA and CDR2 SQIVND (reference sequence). DNA of the CDR3: TGTGCCAGTACCCGCTCTGGGGCCAACGTCCTGACTTTC. This codes for CASTRSGANVLTF.

The V and J genes are TRBV19 and TRBJ2-3; the match to TRBD1 covers 7 bases. J was trimmed by 3 bases and V by 6 bases; bases with no gene match: 12. In germline, CDR1 is LNHDA, CDR2 SQIVND (reference sequence). CDR3 length: 16 amino acids. The CDR3, as DNA: TGTGCCAGTAGGCACCGGGACAGCACCTTAACAGATACGCAGTATTTT. Translating it yields CASRHRDSTLTDTQYF.

The CDR3 sequence: CASTSQMNTEAFF. The CDR3 nucleotides are TGTGCCAGCACCTCCCAGATGAACACTGAAGCTTTCTTT. This chain joins TRBV2 and TRBJ1-1; no firm D call. The CDR3 runs to 13 residues. Germline CDR1 SNHLY, CDR2 FYNNEI. V was shortened by 7 bases and J by 0 bases, with 9 bases between the two germline ends. Supplemented by reference TRBV2 and TRBJ1-1, the full variable domain reads EPEVTQTPSHQVTQMGQEVILRCVPISNHLYFYWYRQILGQKVEFLVSFYNNEISEKSEIFDDQFSVERPDGSNFTLKIRSTKLEDSAMYFCASTSQMNTEAFFGQGTRLTVV.

The rearrangement links TRBV5-1 to TRBJ2-5; D is possibly TRBD1 (6 bases). The V end lost 4 bases, the J end lost 0 bases, and 10 bases lay between the germline ends. Per the germline V gene, CDR1 is SGHRS and CDR2 is YFSETQ. The CDR3 is made up of 14 amino acids. The CDR3: CASSRNRDQETQYF. CDR3 bases: TGCGCCAGCAGCAGAAACAGGGACCAAGAGACCCAGTACTTC. The entire variable domain, with the rest obtained from reference TRBV5-1 and TRBJ2-5, is as follows: KAGVTQTPRYLIKTRGQQVTLSCSPISGHRSVSWYQQTPGQGLQFLFEYFSETQRNKGNFPGRFSGRQFSNSRSEMNVSTLELGDSALYLCASSRNRDQETQYFGPGTRLLVL.

The V and J genes are TRBV7-9 and TRBJ2-7; perhaps TRBD1 as D (5 bases). The CDR3 has 15 residues. V was cut by 2 bases and J by 6 bases, with 17 bases left in between. The germline V gene has CDR1 SEHNR and CDR2 FQNEAQ (reference sequence). CDR3 residues: CASSLSTGTLVEQYF. DNA of the CDR3: TGTGCCAGCAGCTTATCTACAGGTACCCTCGTCGAGCAGTACTTC.

This clone appeared a single time. The rearrangement links TRBV4-1 to TRBJ2-1; 12 bases are a match to TRBD2. The germline gives CDR1 MGHRA, CDR2 YSYEKL. The trim removed 3 bases at V and 7 bases at J, leaving 7 bases unmatched. CDR3 length: 16 amino acids. The CDR3 DNA is TGCGCCAGCAGCCACTCTGGGACTAGCGGGTGGAATGAGCAGTTCTTC. This gives the protein CASSHSGTSGWNEQFF.

The chain combines TRBV30 with TRBJ2-7, with 12 bases identical to TRBD2. The germline V gene has CDR1 GTSNPN and CDR2 SVGIG (reference sequence). This CDR3 spans 14 amino acids. The ends lost 4 bases at V and 3 bases at J; junction bases unmatched: 4. The CDR3, as DNA: TGTGCCTGGATTCGGACTAGCGGGAACTACGAGCAGTACTTC. Translation: CAWIRTSGNYEQYF.

The gene calls are TRBV27 and TRBJ2-3, with 9 nucleotides matching TRBD1. CDR1 is MNHEY, CDR2 SMNVEV, per germline (reference sequence). J gave up 6 bases and V 10 bases, and 14 bases lay outside the gene matches. This CDR3 has 15 amino acids. The CDR3: CATATRGGQGDTQYF. CDR3 bases: TGTGCCACCGCCACCCGGGGCGGACAGGGGGATACGCAGTATTTT.

The chain joins TRBV14 to TRBJ1-4; 7 nucleotides agree with TRBD1. The CDR3 covers 16 residues. Germline V lookup: CDR1 SGHDN, CDR2 FVKESK. Trimming cost V 4 bases and J 3 bases; bases outside gene matches: 8. Written as DNA, the CDR3 is TGTGCCAGCAGCCCCGACAGGGTGGGGGCTAATGAAAAACTGTTTTTT. Residues: CASSPDRVGANEKLFF.